These 13 T cell receptor beta chains were sequenced from one sample in a study of CXCR3-negative and CXCR3-positive naive CD8 T cells. TRB cDNA was prepared as libraries by UMI-labeled 5' RACE. TCRdb derives one entry per CDR3 protein from the 5' RACE reads, leaving out DNA. The sample features some 56,000 distinct CDR3 sequences, with about 20% in its top ten. The sample was memory CD8+ T cells from blood. The receptors come from a human donor in good health. Some clones in this sample may be carry-over from other donors' samples.

The chain links TRBV25-1 to TRBJ1-2. CDR3 length: 14 residues. Per the germline V gene, CDR1 is MGHDK and CDR2 is SYGVNS. This chain's CDR3 is CASSESAGNYGYTF.

The chain combines TRBV18 with TRBJ2-7; the TRBD1 assignment by TCRdb is unverifiable without DNA. CDR3 length equals 15 residues. CDR1 and CDR2 from the germline V gene are KGHSH and LQKENI. CDR3 sequence: CASSPPDRRAYKQYF.

This chain links TRBV7-8 with TRBJ2-2. This CDR3 is 14 amino acids long. Per germline, CDR1 SGHVS and CDR2 FQNEAQ. The CDR3 is CASSGPQSTGELFF.

The chain uses TRBV2 and TRBJ2-7. CDR3 length: 15 residues. Germline V CDR1 and CDR2: SNHLY, FYNNEI. CDR3: CASSEALGTSYEQYF.

The chain is built from TRBV7-2 and TRBJ1-4; TCRdb selects TRBD1, and the lack of DNA leaves this call unchecked. Germline CDR1 and CDR2: SGHTA and FQGNSA. This CDR3 spans 15 amino acids. The CDR3 region is CASSGEQGLSEKLFF.

The chain couples TRBV2 to TRBJ2-3. The V gene's germline CDR1 is SNHLY and CDR2 FYNNEI. This CDR3 spans 12 amino acids. CDR3 residues: CASISRTDTQYF. The complete variable domain, with remaining parts taken from reference TRBV2 and TRBJ2-3, reads EPEVTQTPSHQVTQMGQEVILRCVPISNHLYFYWYRQILGQKVEFLVSFYNNEISEKSEIFDDQFSVERPDGSNFTLKIRSTKLEDSAMYFCASISRTDTQYFGPGTRLTVL.

The chain carries TRBV19 and TRBJ2-1; the TCRdb D gene call, TRBD1, has no DNA to confirm it. Germline values: CDR1 LNHDA, CDR2 SQIVND (reference sequence). The CDR3 has 14 residues. CDR3 sequence: CASWPGSTYNEQFF.

V gene TRBV9 combines with J gene TRBJ1-2; there is no DNA to check the TCRdb D call of TRBD1. The CDR3 runs to 14 residues. The germline V gene encodes CDR1 SGDLS and CDR2 YYNGEE. The CDR3 is CASSASTDYYGYTF.

The CDR3 sequence: CASSLGTVYEQYF. The J gene is TRBJ2-7, the V gene TRBV27; absent DNA, TCRdb's TRBD1 call cannot be checked. Germline V gene sequence: CDR1 MNHEY, CDR2 SMNVEV (reference sequence). The CDR3 consists of 13 residues.

The chain has TRBV19 and TRBJ2-5; as DNA is missing, the TRBD2 call by TCRdb cannot be tested. The CDR3 has 15 amino acids. CDR1 LNHDA and CDR2 SQIVND come from the germline V gene (reference sequence). CDR3: CASSKTSGSLETQYF.

The J gene is TRBJ2-2, the V gene TRBV7-6; TCRdb outputs TRBD2, but without DNA this stays unchecked. There are 13 residues in the CDR3. Germline values: CDR1 SGHVS, CDR2 FNYEAQ. This CDR3 reads CASSRDFLGELFF.

This sequence joins TRBV28 and TRBJ2-7; the D call of TRBD2 rests on TCRdb alone, since no DNA is present to check it. The length of the CDR3 is 15 residues. Germline V gives CDR1 MDHEN, CDR2 SYDVKM. This chain's CDR3 is CASSLVTSGKYEQYF.

J is TRBJ2-7 and V is TRBV29-1; absent DNA, TCRdb's TRBD1 call cannot be checked. In germline, CDR1 is SQVTM, CDR2 ANQGSEA. This CDR3 spans 14 amino acids. CDR3 region: CSVVADTFLYEQYF.